This TCR beta chain was identified in a study of T cells in localized non-small cell lung cancer. As regards this clone: Its specificity is unknown.

Whole-study findings and limits: Of the tissues analyzed, uninvolved adjacent lung showed maximal T cell clonality, greater than tumor.

CDR1 MNHEY and CDR2 SVGAGI come from the germline V gene. V lost 6 bases and J lost 4, with 18 bases in between. The CDR3 length is 15 residues. Generated by immunoSEQ multiplex PCR, the TCRdb table keeps only in-frame clones and is missing some. The table shows roughly 30,000 clones, with approximately 85% occurring only once. The receptor was derived from a woman aged 35-75 years with stage III lung adenocarcinoma. The source material was peripheral blood mononuclear cells, sampled before any cancer treatment. The chain has TRBV6-5 and TRBJ1-2; possibly TRBD1 for D (6 bases). The CDR3 is CASRKAGTSGYGYTF. As DNA, the CDR3 is TGTGCCAGCAGGAAAGCCGGGACAAGTGGCTATGGCTACACCTTC.